Listed here are 10 T cell receptor beta chains from one sample, sequenced in a study of Ad26.COV2.S vaccination and SARS-CoV-2 variants. The table came from immunoSEQ multiplex PCR; TCRdb's copy has only in-frame clones and leaves some out. The data contain approximately 480,000 clones, approximately 88% of them seen just once; the ten biggest clones take up around 13%. Treatment: some 20 received Ad26.COV2.S at low or high dose, single or two shots; 5 received placebo; per-sample allocation not given. It was on day 63 after the first vaccine or placebo injection that samples were taken. The sequencing used peripheral blood, collected in a trial of Ad26.COV2.S vaccine versus placebo. The source of these receptors is a person between 18 and 60 years old who received the Ad26.COV2.S COVID-19 vaccine or a placebo.

J is TRBJ2-3 and V is TRBV6-4, with D possibly matching TRBD1 (6 bases). The V end lost 2 bases, the J end lost 6 bases, and 9 bases lay between the germline ends. Germline assignment: CDR1 MRHNA and CDR2 SNTAGT. The CDR3 consists of 13 residues. CDR3 protein: CASSDARGDTQYF. In nucleotides, the CDR3 is TGTGCCAGCAGTGACGCTAGGGGGGATACGCAGTATTTT.

This chain uses TRBV18 with TRBJ1-1; TRBD1 is a possible D gene (5 bases). The CDR3 is 14 amino acids. Germline lookup yields CDR1 KGHSH and CDR2 LQKENI. With 4 bases removed from V and 11 bases from J, the gap between germline ends came to 20 bases. The CDR3 nucleotides read TGTGCCAGCTCACAAAAGGGGTTGGGCTTCGTGGCTTTCTTT. This codes for CASSQKGLGFVAFF.

The V call is TRBV6-2 or TRBV6-3, the J call TRBJ1-2; D is possibly TRBD1 (5 bases). The CDR3 has 14 residues. Trimming cost V 0 bases and J 9 bases, with 14 bases left between them. Germline V gene data show CDR1 as MNHEY and CDR2 as SVGEGT. In DNA form, the CDR3 reads TGTGCCAGCAGTTACTCGGGGGGAGGTAGAAGCTACACCTTC. This translates into CASSYSGGGRSYTF.

The chain uses TRBV4-1 and TRBJ1-5; D ambiguous. The CDR3 extends over 15 amino acids. Between the trimmed V and J ends, which lost 1 base and 7 bases, there was a span of 14 bases. From germline, CDR1 is MGHRA and CDR2 YSYEKL. DNA of the CDR3: TGCGCCAGCAGCCAAGGAGAGGCAGTAGGCCAGCCCCAGCATTTT. Translating gives CASSQGEAVGQPQHF.

The table lists this clone with a few counts. The J gene is TRBJ2-7, the V gene TRBV27, with D perhaps being TRBD1 or TRBD2 (5 bases each). Germline V gene sequence: CDR1 MNHEY, CDR2 SMNVEV (reference sequence). CDR3 length: 14 residues. V shed 3 bases and J shed 6 bases, with 15 bases lying between them. The CDR3 DNA sequence: TGTGCCAGCAGTTTGGGACCCTCCCTGTCCGAGCAGTACTTC. It is translated as CASSLGPSLSEQYF.

The genes are TRBV2 and TRBJ2-1, with 8 bases identical to TRBD2. The CDR3 contains 17 residues. The germline V gene encodes CDR1 SNHLY and CDR2 FYNNEI. The V segment lost 5 bases and the J segment 6 bases; nucleotides outside the gene matches: 15. The CDR3 sequence: CASSHHLSGKQSNEQFF. The CDR3 nucleotides read TGTGCCAGCAGTCATCACCTTAGCGGGAAGCAAAGCAATGAGCAGTTCTTC.

The chain uses TRBV6-2 or TRBV6-3 and TRBJ2-1; D unclear. This CDR3 is built from 13 residues. CDR1 is MNHEY and CDR2 is SVGEGT in the germline V gene. Trimming shortened V by 5 bases and J by 5 bases, and 10 bases separated the two germline ends. CDR3 protein: CASSNTANNEQFF. CDR3 DNA sequence: TGTGCCAGCAGTAATACAGCGAACAATGAGCAGTTCTTC.

The chain combines TRBV7-2 with TRBJ1-5, with 7 bases aligning to TRBD1. The CDR3 consists of 15 residues. CDR1 SGHTA and CDR2 FQGNSA come from the germline V gene. The junction had 5 bases not matched to a gene; V was cut back by 1 base and J by 5 bases. CDR3 in amino acids: CASSLGQGGYQPQHF. CDR3 coding DNA: TGTGCCAGCAGCTTAGGACAGGGTGGGTATCAGCCCCAGCATTTT.

Concerning this clone itself: Within the sample, other DNA sequences also encode this same CDR3. This chain connects TRBV5-1 to TRBJ2-6; D is possibly TRBD2 (5 bases). Germline V gives CDR1 SGHRS, CDR2 YFSETQ. V was trimmed by 0 bases and J by 2 bases, leaving 9 bases between them. The CDR3 totals 16 residues. The CDR3 region has the DNA TGCGCCAGCAGCTTGGCCGGAGGCCCTGGGGCCAACGTCCTGACTTTC. Translated: CASSLAGGPGANVLTF.

The chain links TRBV6-2 or TRBV6-3 to TRBJ1-5, with 7 bases lining up with TRBD1. J was trimmed by 6 bases and V by 0 bases; bases with no gene match: 8. Germline CDR1 reads MNHEY; CDR2 reads SVGEGT. The CDR3 is 16 amino acids. The DNA for the CDR3 is TGTGCCAGCAGTTACTCGAGACAGGGCCCCACTCAGCCCCAGCATTTT. Translated: CASSYSRQGPTQPQHF.